These T cell receptor beta chains were read from a single sample in a study of cytomegalovirus exposure and HLA in healthy donors. The repertoire was sequenced with immunoSEQ multiplex PCR; TCRdb's copy has only in-frame clones and lacks some. This table has approximately 150,000 clones, roughly 86% appearing once. Sample: PBMCs. The receptors originated from a woman aged 40 to 50 in good health and CMV-seronegative. Both conserved end residues are part of each CDR3. The D gene is left open where the match is weak. Size values are once, few and many counts, or a class for expanded clones, and some rows have none.

D	V	size	J	DNA	CDR3
-	TRBV28	-	TRBJ2-5	TGTGCCAGCAGTGAATGGCAGACGGGGCAAGAGACCCAGTACTTC	CASSEWQTGQETQYF
-	TRBV7-9	-	TRBJ1-5	TGTGCCAGCAACGGACCGGGAAATCAGCCCCAGCATTTT	CASNGPGNQPQHF
-	TRBV5-4	-	TRBJ2-7	TGTGCCAGCAGCGGGGGGGCGGGGGATTACGAGCAGTACTTC	CASSGGAGDYEQYF
TRBD1	TRBV19	once	TRBJ1-5	TGTGCCAGTAGTATCGACAGGGGACCTCAGCCCCAGCATTTT	CASSIDRGPQPQHF
-	TRBV11-3	-	TRBJ1-2	TGTGCCAGCAGCTTAGATCGCACAGGAAACTATGGCTACACCTTC	CASSLDRTGNYGYTF
TRBD2	TRBV5-1	-	TRBJ2-5	TGCGCCAGCAGCTCCACCGGGACTAGCGGTTACCAAGAGACCCAGTACTTC	CASSSTGTSGYQETQYF
TRBD2	TRBV30	-	TRBJ2-7	TGTGCCTGGAGTGTAGCTAGCGGGTTAGTCTACGAGCAGTACTTC	CAWSVASGLVYEQYF
TRBD1	TRBV7-8	-	TRBJ2-2	TGTGCCAGCACCACGGACAGGCTGAACACCGGGGAGCTGTTTTTT	CASTTDRLNTGELFF
TRBD1	TRBV4-2	-	TRBJ2-2	TGTGCCAGCAGCCTGGACAGGGGTTTGGACACCGGGGAGCTGTTTTTT	CASSLDRGLDTGELFF
TRBD1	TRBV28	-	TRBJ1-5	TGTGCCAGCACGCCCCGGGACAGAGCTTACGGGCGGCAGCCCCAGCATTTT	CASTPRDRAYGRQPQHF
-	TRBV28	-	TRBJ2-7	TGTGCCAGCAGTTTGGGCCATTCTTCCTACGAGCAGTACTTC	CASSLGHSSYEQYF
-	TRBV7-8	-	TRBJ2-7	TGTGCCAGCAGTAAGAGGGAAGGAATCTACGAGCAGTACTTC	CASSKREGIYEQYF
-	TRBV28	-	TRBJ2-7	TGTGCCAGCAGGTTTTCGTACGAGCAGTACTTC	CASRFSYEQYF
-	TRBV6-6	-	TRBJ2-7	TGTGCCAGCAGCTTTAGCAATTCCTACGAGCAGTACTTC	CASSFSNSYEQYF
-	TRBV27	-	TRBJ1-6	TGTGCCAGCAGTTTAGATGGGGGCCCAAATTCACCCCTCCACTTT	CASSLDGGPNSPLHF
TRBD2	TRBV27	-	TRBJ2-7	TGTGCCATGCCGGGGGGCGAGCAGTACTTC	CAMPGGEQYF
-	TRBV2	-	TRBJ2-7	TGTGCCAGCAGTGGTCTTAGCGCCAGCTCCTACGAGCAGTACTTC	CASSGLSASSYEQYF
-	TRBV7-2	-	TRBJ1-5	TGTGCCAGCAGCCCTATTAGCAATCAGCCCCAGCATTTT	CASSPISNQPQHF
-	TRBV7-9	once	TRBJ2-5	TGTGCCAGCAGCTTAGGCCCAGGCCAAGAGACCCAGTACTTC	CASSLGPGQETQYF
-	TRBV6-1	-	TRBJ1-1	TGTGCCAGCAGTGAAGAGGGACTGTCTCGAGAAGCTTTCTTT	CASSEEGLSREAFF
TRBD2	TRBV5-1	-	TRBJ2-1	TGCGCCAGCAGCTCGGTAGCGGGTAGCTCCTACAATGAGCAGTTCTTC	CASSSVAGSSYNEQFF
-	TRBV7-9	-	TRBJ1-2	TGTGCCAGCAGCTTAGGGGCCCCGGGGGTCATCTATGGCTACACCTTC	CASSLGAPGVIYGYTF
-	TRBV28	-	TRBJ2-7	TGTGCCAGCAGTTTATTGGGACTCAGCCCTTTCGAGCAGTACTTC	CASSLLGLSPFEQYF
-	TRBV5-5	-	TRBJ2-7	TGTGCCAGCAGCTTGACAGTCTCCTACGAGCAGTACTTC	CASSLTVSYEQYF
-	TRBV7-8	-	TRBJ2-5	TGTGCCAGCAGCTTAGTACCAGGGGCCCAAGAGACCCAGTACTTC	CASSLVPGAQETQYF
-	TRBV11-1	-	TRBJ1-2	TGTGCCAGCAGCTTAGGACAGGCCCCCGCGGGTGCCTATGGCTACACCTTC	CASSLGQAPAGAYGYTF
TRBD2	TRBV19	-	TRBJ2-7	TGTGCCAGTTCCGGCCCCGGGGGGGGCGAGCAGTACTTC	CASSGPGGGEQYF
-	TRBV6-1	-	TRBJ1-1	TGTGCCAGCAGTGCGATACACCGGAACACTGAAGCTTTCTTT	CASSAIHRNTEAFF
TRBD1	TRBV5-4	-	TRBJ2-7	TGTGCCAGCAGCTTGGCGGGGACAGTATCCTACGAGCAGTACTTC	CASSLAGTVSYEQYF
-	TRBV7-9	-	TRBJ2-2	TGTTCCAGCAGCCCTCTATTGAACACCGGGGAGCTGTTTTTT	CSSSPLLNTGELFF
TRBD2	TRBV5-4	-	TRBJ2-7	TGTGCCAGCAGCTGGGGGACTAGCGGGACCTACGAGCAGTACTTC	CASSWGTSGTYEQYF
-	TRBV11-3	-	TRBJ1-2	TGTGCCAGCAGCTCAACAAACTATGGCTACACCTTC	CASSSTNYGYTF
TRBD2	TRBV2	-	TRBJ2-5	TGTGCCAGCAGTGACGGGAGGGCGCAGACCCAGTACTTC	CASSDGRAQTQYF
TRBD2	TRBV4-1	-	TRBJ2-3	TGCGCCAGCAGCCAAGCGTGGACTAGCGGCACAGATACGCAGTATTTT	CASSQAWTSGTDTQYF
TRBD2	TRBV5-4	-	TRBJ2-3	TGTGCCAGCAGCTTCGGCGGGGGAGACTCAGATACGCAGTATTTT	CASSFGGGDSDTQYF
TRBD2	TRBV7-2	few	TRBJ2-1	TGTGCCAGCAGCTCAACTAGCGGGGTATACAATGAGCAGTTCTTC	CASSSTSGVYNEQFF
-	TRBV5-1	-	TRBJ2-7	TGCGCCAGCAGCTTGGCTGGGACACGGTCCTACGAGCAGTACTTC	CASSLAGTRSYEQYF
-	TRBV6-1	-	TRBJ1-2	TGTGCCAGCAGTGAGGGCAGGGATGCCTATGGCTACACCTTC	CASSEGRDAYGYTF
-	TRBV6-6	once	TRBJ2-7	TGTGCCAGCAGTTACTCGTCCGGAGAAGGCGAGCAGTACTTC	CASSYSSGEGEQYF
-	TRBV29-1	-	TRBJ1-2	TGCAGCGTTGATCTGCAAGCATATGGCTACACCTTC	CSVDLQAYGYTF
-	TRBV5-1	-	TRBJ2-3	TGCGCCAGCAGCTTGAGGTACGGGAACACAGATACGCAGTATTTT	CASSLRYGNTDTQYF
-	TRBV6-5	-	TRBJ2-1	TGTGCCAGCAGCTCACGATCCAGGGTGATTGAGCAGTTCTTC	CASSSRSRVIEQFF
-	TRBV6-6	-	TRBJ2-3	TGTGCCAGCAGTTCCGCTCGCACAGGCAGCACAGATACGCAGTATTTT	CASSSARTGSTDTQYF